This TCR beta chain was profiled in a study of early T cells in non-severe SARS-CoV-2 infection. Findings and caveats of the study: Lookups in VDJdb leaned toward anti-spike CD8 responses and missed private and CD4 specificities.

CDR3 size: 15 residues. Germline loops: CDR1 LNHNV, CDR2 YYDKDF (reference sequence). Losses at the gene ends were 3 bases for V and 0 bases for J; bases not matched to a gene: 0. For this clonotype: Its target is unknown.

TCRdb fed the 5' RACE reads into MiXCR, producing one record per CDR3 protein. The sample carries more than 80,000 distinct CDR3 sequences, over 13% recorded once. This chain uses TRBV15 with TRBJ2-4, with 9 bases matching TRBD1. Material for sequencing was whole blood. This receptor was obtained from an adult who was a healthcare worker with PCR-confirmed SARS-CoV-2 infection or an uninfected control (not recorded which). The CDR3: CATSRGQGAKNIQYF. The CDR3 coding sequence is TGTGCCACCAGCAGGGGACAGGGAGCCAAAAACATTCAGTACTTC.